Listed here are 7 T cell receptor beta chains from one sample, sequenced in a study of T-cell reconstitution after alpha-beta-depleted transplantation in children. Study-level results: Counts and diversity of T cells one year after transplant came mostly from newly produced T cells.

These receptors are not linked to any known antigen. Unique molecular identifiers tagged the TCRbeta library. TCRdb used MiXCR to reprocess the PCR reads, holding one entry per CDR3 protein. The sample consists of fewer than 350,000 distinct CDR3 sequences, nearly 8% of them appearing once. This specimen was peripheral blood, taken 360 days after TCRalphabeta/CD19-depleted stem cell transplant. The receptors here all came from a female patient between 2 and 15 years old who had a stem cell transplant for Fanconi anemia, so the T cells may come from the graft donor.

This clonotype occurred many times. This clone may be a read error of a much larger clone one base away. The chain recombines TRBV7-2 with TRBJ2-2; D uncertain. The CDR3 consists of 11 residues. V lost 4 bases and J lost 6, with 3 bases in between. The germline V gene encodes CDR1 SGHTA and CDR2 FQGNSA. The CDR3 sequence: CASSYAGELFF. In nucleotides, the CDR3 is TGTGCCAGCAGCTACGCCGGGGAGCTGTTTTTT.

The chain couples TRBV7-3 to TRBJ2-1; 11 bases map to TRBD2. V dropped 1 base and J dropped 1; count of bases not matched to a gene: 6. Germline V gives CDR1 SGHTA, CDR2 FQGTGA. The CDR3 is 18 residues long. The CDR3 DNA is TGTGCCAGCAGCTTAATCGGGACTAGCGGTCCTTCCTACAATGAGCAGTTCTTC. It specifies CASSLIGTSGPSYNEQFF.

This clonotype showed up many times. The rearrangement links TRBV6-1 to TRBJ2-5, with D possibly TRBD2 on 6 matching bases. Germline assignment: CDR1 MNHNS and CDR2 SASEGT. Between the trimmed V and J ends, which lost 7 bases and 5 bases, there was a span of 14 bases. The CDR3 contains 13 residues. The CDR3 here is CASTPLALETQYF. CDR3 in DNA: TGTGCCAGCACCCCACTAGCATTGGAGACCCAGTACTTC.

In nucleotides, the CDR3 is TGTGCCAGCTCACCGTCGAAGAACACTGAAGCTTTCTTT. Its protein product is CASSPSKNTEAFF. The V call is TRBV18, the J call TRBJ1-1; D unclear. Deletions cut 3 bases from V and 1 base from J, with 6 bases between. The CDR3 is 13 amino acids. The germline gives CDR1 KGHSH, CDR2 LQKENI.

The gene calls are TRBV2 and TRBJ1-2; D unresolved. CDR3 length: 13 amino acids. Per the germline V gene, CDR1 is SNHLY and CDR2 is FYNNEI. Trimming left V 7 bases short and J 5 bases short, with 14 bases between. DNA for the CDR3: TGTGCCAGCAATATGAACAGTGGTTATGGCTACACCTTC. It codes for CASNMNSGYGYTF.

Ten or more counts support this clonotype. CDR3 sequence: CASSSPDREYNEQFF. CDR3 in DNA: TGTGCCAGCAGTTCTCCGGATCGGGAATACAATGAGCAGTTCTTC. V usage is TRBV12-3 or TRBV12-4 and J usage is TRBJ2-1; possible D gene TRBD2, 5 bases. V dropped 4 bases and J dropped 4 bases, with 14 bases sitting between them. The CDR3 extends over 15 amino acids.

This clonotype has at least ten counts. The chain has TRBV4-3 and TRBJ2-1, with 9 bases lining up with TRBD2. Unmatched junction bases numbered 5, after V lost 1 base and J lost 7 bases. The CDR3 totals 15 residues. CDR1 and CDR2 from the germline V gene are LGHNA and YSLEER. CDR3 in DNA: TGCGCCAGCAGCCAAGTGGCGGGGGGGGAGAATGAGCAGTTCTTC. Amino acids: CASSQVAGGENEQFF.